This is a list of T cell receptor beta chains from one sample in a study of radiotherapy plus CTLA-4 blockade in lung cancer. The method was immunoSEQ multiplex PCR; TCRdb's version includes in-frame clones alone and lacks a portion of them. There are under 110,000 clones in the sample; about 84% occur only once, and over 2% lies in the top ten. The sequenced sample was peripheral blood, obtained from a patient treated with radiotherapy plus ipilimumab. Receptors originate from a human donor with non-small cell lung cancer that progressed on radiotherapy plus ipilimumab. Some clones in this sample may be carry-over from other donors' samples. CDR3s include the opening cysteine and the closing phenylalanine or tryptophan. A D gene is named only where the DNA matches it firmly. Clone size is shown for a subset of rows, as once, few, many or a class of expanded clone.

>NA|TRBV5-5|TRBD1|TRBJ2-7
CASSSQSGTGPYEQYF
TGTGCCAGCAGCTCCCAATCCGGGACAGGGCCCTACGAGCAGTACTTC
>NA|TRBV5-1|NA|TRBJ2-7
CASSPGTLATEQYF
TGCGCCAGCAGCCCAGGGACATTAGCCACCGAGCAGTACTTC
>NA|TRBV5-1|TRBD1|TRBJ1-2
CASSLDQGAFGYTF
TGCGCCAGCAGCTTAGATCAGGGGGCTTTTGGCTACACCTTC
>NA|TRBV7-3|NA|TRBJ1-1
CASSEQPPGTLTEAFF
TGTGCCAGCAGCGAGCAACCGCCGGGGACGCTCACTGAAGCTTTCTTT
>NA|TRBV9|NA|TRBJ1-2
CASSVAVWVKADIGGGYTF
TGTGCCAGCAGCGTAGCCGTTTGGGTGAAAGCAGACATTGGCGGTGGCTACACCTTC
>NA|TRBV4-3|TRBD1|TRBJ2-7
CASSHWTGGSGEQYF
TGCGCCAGCAGCCACTGGACAGGGGGATCGGGCGAGCAGTACTTC
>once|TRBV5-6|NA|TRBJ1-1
CASSLPRGGAYSTEAFF
TGTGCCAGCAGCTTGCCTCGAGGTGGGGCATACAGCACTGAAGCTTTCTTT
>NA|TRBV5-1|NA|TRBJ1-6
CASSLDLLSYSPLHF
TGCGCCAGCAGCTTGGATCTGCTTTCATATTCACCCCTCCACTTT
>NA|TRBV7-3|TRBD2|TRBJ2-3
CASSLDGGLEADTQYF
TGTGCCAGCAGCTTAGACGGTGGACTAGAGGCAGATACGCAGTATTTT
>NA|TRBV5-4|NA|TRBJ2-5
CASSLVRGGQETQYF
TGTGCCAGCAGCTTGGTTAGGGGCGGCCAAGAGACCCAGTACTTC
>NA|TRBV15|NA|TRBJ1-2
CATSLEDSLYGYTF
TGTGCCACCAGCTTGGAGGACAGCCTATATGGCTACACCTTC
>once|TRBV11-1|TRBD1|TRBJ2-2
CASSVTTGSTGELFF
TGTGCCAGCAGCGTGACGACAGGGTCCACCGGGGAGCTGTTTTTT
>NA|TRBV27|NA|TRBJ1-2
CASSRDMVSYGYTF
TGTGCCAGCAGCCGGGACATGGTTTCCTATGGCTACACCTTC
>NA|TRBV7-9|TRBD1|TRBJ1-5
CASRDGTGNSNQPQHF
TGTGCCAGCAGAGACGGGACAGGGAATAGCAATCAGCCCCAGCATTTT
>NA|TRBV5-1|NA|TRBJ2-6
CASGGLGATSGANVLTF
TGCGCCAGCGGGGGCTTGGGGGCCACCTCTGGGGCCAACGTCCTGACTTTC
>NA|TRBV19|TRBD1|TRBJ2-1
CASSTQGQGLSEQFF
TGTGCCAGTAGTACCCAGGGACAGGGGTTGAGTGAGCAGTTCTTC
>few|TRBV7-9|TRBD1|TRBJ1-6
CASSRTGAYNSPLHF
TGTGCCAGCAGCCGCACAGGGGCCTATAATTCACCCCTCCACTTT
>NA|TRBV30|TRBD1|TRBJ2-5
CAWSPGTGGGETQYF
TGTGCCTGGAGTCCAGGGACAGGGGGCGGCGAGACCCAGTACTTC